The rows below give T cell receptor beta chains drawn from one sample of a study of blood T cells in healthy people across ages. TCRdb called the 5' RACE reads again in MiXCR, with one record for every CDR3 protein. The sample lists some 1.7 million distinct CDR3 sequences; about 28% were seen once. Material for sequencing was blood. The receptors were sampled from a woman aged 25-40 years in good health. Both conserved end residues are part of each CDR3. D genes are given only for firm matches. For some rows the clone size is stated as once, few or many, or as a class when expanded; others skip it.

d_gene	v_gene	abundance	j_gene	CDR3nt	CDR3aa
NA	TRBV13	once	TRBJ2-7	TGTGCCAACAGCCAGAGGCCGGTCGTGGACGAGCAGTACTTC	CANSQRPVVDEQYF
TRBD1	TRBV3-1	NA	TRBJ1-2	TGTGCCAGCAGCCAGCCGGGACAGCAGATTTATGGCTACACCTTC	CASSQPGQQIYGYTF
TRBD1	TRBV7-9	NA	TRBJ1-4	TGTGCCAGCAGCCTGACAGGGTCGGATGAAAAACTGTTTTTT	CASSLTGSDEKLFF
TRBD2	TRBV20-1	NA	TRBJ2-1	TGCAGTGCTACTAGCGGGCTAACCTACAATGAGCAGTTCTTC	CSATSGLTYNEQFF
NA	TRBV5-1	NA	TRBJ2-3	TGCGCCAGCAGGCCCTGGGAGGAAGATACGCAGTATTTT	CASRPWEEDTQYF
NA	TRBV20-1	many	TRBJ2-6	TGCAGTGCTAGAGACCCGGTCGTCTCTGGGGCCAACGTCCTGACTTTC	CSARDPVVSGANVLTF
NA	TRBV6-5	NA	TRBJ2-7	TGTGCCAGCAGTTACTACCGGGACCGAGGTTACAACGAGCAGTACTTC	CASSYYRDRGYNEQYF
NA	TRBV11-1	few	TRBJ2-7	TGTGCCAGCAGCCGGGCCCAAAGGGGCGAGCAGTACTTC	CASSRAQRGEQYF
NA	TRBV18	NA	TRBJ1-5	TGTGCCAGCTCCTCCGAGGGCCCTTTGAGCAATCAGCCCCAGCATTTT	CASSSEGPLSNQPQHF
NA	TRBV24-1	few	TRBJ2-1	TGTGCCACCAGTGATTCAGCCCAGGGAAAATTTAATGAGCAGTTCTTC	CATSDSAQGKFNEQFF
NA	TRBV13	few	TRBJ2-7	TGTGCCAGCAGCTTCGGCCGGAGGGCCTCGTACGAGCAGTACTTC	CASSFGRRASYEQYF
NA	TRBV7-8	NA	TRBJ2-2	TGTGCCAGCAGCCTACGACTGGCTGGGGACACCGGGGAGCTGTTTTTT	CASSLRLAGDTGELFF
TRBD1	TRBV5-1	NA	TRBJ2-1	TGCACCAGTTACCGGGACAGGACCACCAATGAGCAGTTCTTC	CTSYRDRTTNEQFF
NA	TRBV27	many	TRBJ2-5	TGTGCCAGCAGTTCTAGGAAGGACTCCCTGCAGACCCAGTACTTC	CASSSRKDSLQTQYF
NA	TRBV6-5	NA	TRBJ2-1	TGTGCCAGCAGTCGGCCGGGGGCTTTCTCCAATGAGCAGTTCTTC	CASSRPGAFSNEQFF
TRBD2	TRBV3-1	few	TRBJ2-5	TGTGCCAGCAGCCAAGATCGGCTAGCGGGGGGGCAAGAGACCCAGTACTTC	CASSQDRLAGGQETQYF
TRBD2	TRBV12-3/TRBV12-4	NA	TRBJ2-1	TGTGCCAGCAGCCGGACTAGCGGTTTTTTCAATGAGCAGTTCTTC	CASSRTSGFFNEQFF
NA	TRBV7-9	NA	TRBJ1-4	TGTGCCAGCAGCTTACCGTTGAAAGAACTGTTTTTT	CASSLPLKELFF
TRBD2	TRBV6-5	many	TRBJ2-1	TGTGCCAGCAGTTACTCTCTAGCGGGATCGTACAATGAGCAGTTCTTC	CASSYSLAGSYNEQFF
NA	TRBV30	NA	TRBJ2-5	TGTGCCTGGAGTCCCTTTCGGCTTAGGGAGACCCAGTACTTC	CAWSPFRLRETQYF
NA	TRBV14	NA	TRBJ2-7	TGTGCCAGCAGCCAAGAGGGTGGGGCAGCCTACGAGCAGTACTTC	CASSQEGGAAYEQYF
TRBD2	TRBV5-1	many	TRBJ2-5	TGCGCCAGCAGCTTGCTAGCGGCCCAACAAGAGACCCAGTACTTC	CASSLLAAQQETQYF
NA	TRBV9	few	TRBJ2-3	TGTGCCAGCAGCGTAGAGCCCGAGGCCGCGCAGTATTTT	CASSVEPEAAQYF
NA	TRBV20-1	NA	TRBJ1-1	TGCAGTGCTAGAGACCGAAAGATTATGAACACTGAAGCTTTCTTT	CSARDRKIMNTEAFF
TRBD2	TRBV20-1	NA	TRBJ2-5	TGCAGTGCTCCCTGGACTAGCGGGGGCGAGACCCAGTACTTC	CSAPWTSGGETQYF
NA	TRBV28	few	TRBJ2-6	TGTGCCAGCACCCGGGGTAGCTCTGGGGCCAACGTCCTGACTTTC	CASTRGSSGANVLTF
TRBD1	TRBV12-3/TRBV12-4	few	TRBJ1-1	TGTGCCAGCAGTTTGGGGACAGGAGCTTTCTTT	CASSLGTGAFF
NA	TRBV11-2	many	TRBJ2-1	TGTGCCAGCAGCTTGGAGGGGGTCGAGGTTGAGCAGTTCTTC	CASSLEGVEVEQFF
TRBD1	TRBV5-5	many	TRBJ2-7	TGTGCCAGCAGCCCTGGGGGCGACAGGGGTGGCGAGCAGTACTTC	CASSPGGDRGGEQYF
NA	TRBV18	few	TRBJ2-3	TGTGCCAGCTCACCACCCCCAACTTTAACAGATACGCAGTATTTT	CASSPPPTLTDTQYF
TRBD1	TRBV20-1	few	TRBJ1-1	TGCAGTGCTCCCGGACAGGGGGCTGTCAGAGCTTTCTTT	CSAPGQGAVRAFF
TRBD2	TRBV5-1	many	TRBJ2-7	TGCGCCAGCAGCTTGCCTAGCGGCACCTACGAGCAGTACTTC	CASSLPSGTYEQYF
NA	TRBV24-1	NA	TRBJ2-3	TGTGCCACCAGTGATTGGTTCGGAGATACGCAGTATTTT	CATSDWFGDTQYF
NA	TRBV6-5	once	TRBJ2-1	TGTGCCAGCACACGGGACGAATCGGCCAATGAGCAGTTCTTC	CASTRDESANEQFF
TRBD1	TRBV29-1	many	TRBJ2-1	TGCAGCGGGGACAGTTCAGGCAATGAGCAGTTCTTC	CSGDSSGNEQFF
NA	TRBV20-1	few	TRBJ1-2	TGCAGTGCTAGAGATCAGGGGCCGGTACTTGGCTACACCTTC	CSARDQGPVLGYTF
TRBD1	TRBV12-3/TRBV12-4	once	TRBJ1-5	TGTGCCAGCAGCCAGGGGGGTTCGGCAATTCAGCCCCAGCATTTT	CASSQGGSAIQPQHF
TRBD2	TRBV5-1	NA	TRBJ2-1	TGCGCCAGCAGCCCCCAAGCGAGCGGGAGAGTCATCTTGAGGAATGAGCAGTTCTTC	CASSPQASGRVILRNEQFF
TRBD1	TRBV19	NA	TRBJ1-5	TGTGCCGCAAGGGGACAGGGGGCGAATCAGCCCCAGCATTTT	CAARGQGANQPQHF
NA	TRBV7-2	many	TRBJ2-5	TGTGCCAGCAGTCCTCTCTTGCTACAAGAGACCCAGTACTTC	CASSPLLLQETQYF
NA	TRBV3-1	NA	TRBJ2-4	TGTACCAGCAGCCAATCTCGGGACCTAGCCAAAAACATTCAGTACTTC	CTSSQSRDLAKNIQYF
TRBD2	TRBV20-1	NA	TRBJ2-1	TGCAGCCCTGGGCTAGCGGGAGAGTGGGAGCAGTTCTTC	CSPGLAGEWEQFF
TRBD1	TRBV20-1	NA	TRBJ1-2	TGCAGTGCTAGACCCACCAACAGGGGAAACTATGGCTACACCTTC	CSARPTNRGNYGYTF
TRBD1	TRBV5-1	NA	TRBJ1-4	TGCGCCAGCAGCTTGTCGGCAGGGGGGGTAAATGAAAAACTGTTTTTT	CASSLSAGGVNEKLFF
TRBD1	TRBV3-1	few	TRBJ2-1	TGTGCCAGCAGCCCCGGGGACAGCCCTTTTTACGAGCAGTTCTTC	CASSPGDSPFYEQFF
NA	TRBV29-1	NA	TRBJ1-2	TGCAGCGTTGAGTACAGGGACTTCAGTGGCTACACCTTC	CSVEYRDFSGYTF